This T cell receptor (beta chain) was sequenced for a study of cytomegalovirus exposure and HLA in healthy donors. The germline gives CDR1 SSHAT, CDR2 FNYEAQ (reference sequence). This CDR3 has 17 amino acids. J was trimmed by 3 bases and V by 7 bases; bases with no gene match: 15. In the PCR, 60 Vbeta and 13 Jbeta primers were used. Using immunoSEQ multiplex PCR, the repertoire was profiled, and TCRdb retains in-frame clones only, with some absent. This table has about 94,000 clones, more than 75% appearing once. Sequencing was done on a sample of PBMCs. This TCR was recovered from a woman aged 55 to 70 in good health and CMV-seronegative. The chain joins TRBV7-7 to TRBJ2-3; 8 bases are shared with TRBD1. The CDR3 coding sequence is TGTGCCAGCACCCTTCCTGGGGACAGGCGATCAACAGATACGCAGTATTTT. Its translation: CASTLPGDRRSTDTQYF.